Listed below are T cell receptor beta chains from one sample, sequenced in a study of T cells in Graves' hyperthyroidism and ophthalmopathy. Each CDR3 protein gets one entry after TCRdb re-called the multiplex PCR reads with MiXCR. The sample includes around 300,000 distinct CDR3 sequences, approximately 15% of them seen just once. Sequencing was performed on blood. Source of these receptors: a woman aged 35 to 49 with Graves' hyperthyroidism. Both conserved end residues are part of each CDR3. The D gene is left open where the match is weak. The size field is filled for only some rows; it gives once, few, many or a size class.

v_gene	abundance	d_gene	j_gene	len	CDR3nt	CDR3aa
TRBV20-1	many	TRBD1	TRBJ2-3	13	TGCAGTGCTCCCCGGGACAGGGGTTTCACGCAGTATTTT	CSAPRDRGFTQYF
TRBV24-1	few	TRBD1	TRBJ2-7	15	TGTGCCACCAGTGATTTGGGACAGGGGGGCTACGAGCAGTACTTC	CATSDLGQGGYEQYF
TRBV5-6	NA	TRBD1	TRBJ2-3	13	TGTGCCGGGTCGACAGGGGGAACAGATACGCAGTATTTT	CAGSTGGTDTQYF
TRBV29-1	NA	NA	TRBJ2-7	13	TGCAGCGTTGAAAAAGTGGGTGGGGGCGAGCAGTACTTC	CSVEKVGGGEQYF
TRBV7-2	few	NA	TRBJ2-5	12	TGTGCCAGCAGTTCAACGTTTCCCACCCAGTACTTC	CASSSTFPTQYF
TRBV6-1	many	TRBD2	TRBJ2-7	16	TGTGCCAGCAGTGAAGCCAGGCCTAGCGGGATGCGGGAGCAGTACTTC	CASSEARPSGMREQYF
TRBV5-1	NA	NA	TRBJ2-7	14	TGCGCCAGCAGCCCCGCGCTAGCGCAGAGCGAGCAGTACTTC	CASSPALAQSEQYF
TRBV9	many	TRBD2	TRBJ2-7	16	TGTGCCAGCAGCCCCCGATGGGCTAGCGGTCCCTACGAGCAGTACTTC	CASSPRWASGPYEQYF
TRBV6-1	many	NA	TRBJ2-5	14	TGTGCCAGCAGTGAAGGGGCAGGGATTGAGACCCAGTACTTC	CASSEGAGIETQYF
TRBV12-3/TRBV12-4	many	TRBD2	TRBJ2-1	16	TGTGCCAGCAGTTTAGAGTTCAGGCTAGCGGGAGATGAGCAGTTCTTC	CASSLEFRLAGDEQFF
TRBV14	few	TRBD2	TRBJ2-1	16	TGTGCCAGCAGCCCTAATCGCTACCGGGAGGCCAATGAGCAGTTCTTC	CASSPNRYREANEQFF
TRBV28	many	NA	TRBJ2-5	15	TGTGCCAGCAGATATAGGGACGGCGCAAGGGAGACCCAGTACTTC	CASRYRDGARETQYF
TRBV2	NA	NA	TRBJ2-1	14	TGTGCCAGCAGTGACGGGCAGGGACCTGATGAGCAGTTCTTC	CASSDGQGPDEQFF
TRBV7-9	few	NA	TRBJ1-5	14	TGTGCCAGCAGCTTACAGGGAGACGGGCAGCCCCAGCATTTT	CASSLQGDGQPQHF
TRBV28	many	NA	TRBJ2-1	12	TGTGCCAGCAGTCTTACAGGAAGTGAGCAGTTCTTC	CASSLTGSEQFF
TRBV2	many	NA	TRBJ1-1	12	TGTGCCAGCATCCGGGGCACGACTGAAGCTTTCTTT	CASIRGTTEAFF
TRBV28	many	NA	TRBJ2-7	12	TGTGCCAGCAACTATGGGATGTACGAGCAGTACTTC	CASNYGMYEQYF
TRBV28	many	TRBD1	TRBJ2-7	15	TGTGCCAGCAGTTTAACGGACAGGGGTTCCTACGAGCAGTACTTC	CASSLTDRGSYEQYF
TRBV6-4	NA	TRBD1	TRBJ1-5	16	TGTGCCAGCAGCCACCGGACAGGGTATAGCAATCAGCCCCAGCATTTT	CASSHRTGYSNQPQHF
TRBV15	many	NA	TRBJ1-6	13	TGTGCCACCAGCCTAGCAGGCAATTCACCCCTCCACTTT	CATSLAGNSPLHF
TRBV27	many	NA	TRBJ1-1	14	TGTGCCAGCAGTTTATCTTACGGATACACTGAAGCTTTCTTT	CASSLSYGYTEAFF
TRBV20-1	many	NA	TRBJ1-1	16	TGCAGTGCTAGAGATCGGGGCAGGACCAGGAACACTGAAGCTTTCTTT	CSARDRGRTRNTEAFF
TRBV6-2/TRBV6-3	NA	NA	TRBJ2-6	16	TGTGCAAGTAAGGGCAGTGATTTCTCTGGGGCCAACGTCCTGACTTTC	CASKGSDFSGANVLTF
TRBV7-3	NA	TRBD2	TRBJ2-2	16	TGTGCCAGCAGCGCTACCCTAGCGGGAGACACCGGGGAGCTGTTTTTT	CASSATLAGDTGELFF
TRBV28	many	NA	TRBJ2-4	13	TGTGCCAGCAGTTATGGGGTTGGAAACATTCAGTACTTC	CASSYGVGNIQYF